This is a list of T cell receptor beta chains from one sample in a study of response to subunit inactivated influenza vaccine. MiXCR, run by TCRdb on the RT-PCR reads, gives a single entry per CDR3 protein. The data show roughly 760,000 distinct CDR3 sequences, 20% to 25% seen once. The source was PBMCs from blood, collected more than 4 days after vaccination. The receptors derive from a man aged 45 to 65 who received an inactivated influenza vaccine. CDR3s include the opening cysteine and the closing phenylalanine or tryptophan.

>TRBJ1-1|TRBV14
CASSYLGGPGTEAFF
>TRBJ1-6|TRBV20-1
CSATGSQTYNSPLHF
>TRBJ2-7|TRBV10-3
CAIASQGHEQYF
>TRBJ1-6|TRBV4-1
CASSQDEWQAYNSPLHF
>TRBJ1-1|TRBV5-6
CASSTPSRVNTEAFF
>TRBJ2-3|TRBV12-3/TRBV12-4
CASRTRWLAGADTQYF
>TRBJ2-3|TRBV29-1
CSVEVGGADTQYF
>TRBJ2-2|TRBV24-1
CATAHGLEPGTGELFF
>TRBJ1-2|TRBV29-1
CSVNDGTVYGYTF
>TRBJ2-5|TRBV10-3
CAIRRETQETQYF
>TRBJ2-1|TRBV11-2
CASSFGTIRPSIYNEQFF
>TRBJ2-2|TRBV20-1
CSASNSPGELFF
>TRBJ2-5|TRBV29-1
CSVVFAGETQYF
>TRBJ2-7|TRBV5-6
CASSWGTRDYEQYF
>TRBJ2-7|TRBV7-9
CASSYPDRGTYEQYF
>TRBJ2-7|TRBV5-1
CASSPDRQGGREQYF
>TRBJ2-3|TRBV20-1
CSADAGGSTDTQYF
>TRBJ1-1|TRBV5-1
CASSQESAGWTEAFF
>TRBJ2-3|TRBV20-1
CSGAHSPDTQYF
>TRBJ2-4|TRBV5-6
CASSLEGRVGKNIQYF
>TRBJ2-7|TRBV20-1
CSANRDRMGQYF
>TRBJ2-2|TRBV7-7
CASSQGPAGTGELFF
>TRBJ2-7|TRBV20-1
CSATPTSGSSPRYEQYF
>TRBJ2-3|TRBV10-3
CAISAPSGRAVGSDTQYF
>TRBJ1-6|TRBV20-1
CSARSKDRGYNSPLHF
>TRBJ1-6|TRBV10-3
CAISEEGGKSPLHF
>TRBJ2-1|TRBV12-3/TRBV12-4
CASSFSTGSRGNEQFF
>TRBJ1-2|TRBV20-1
CSAREVADRVLSTF
>TRBJ2-5|TRBV6-5
CASSYAPQETQYF
>TRBJ2-1|TRBV28
CASSFLDKYNEQFF
>TRBJ2-1|TRBV30
CAWSSGLAGGPRVDEQFF
>TRBJ2-3|TRBV7-2
CASSLAPGLGLTDTQYF
>TRBJ2-7|TRBV28
CASSLVLGRTLTYEQYF
>TRBJ1-2|TRBV7-2
CASSANTGTGGGYTF
>TRBJ2-5|TRBV3-1
CASSQGGAIAGDQETQYF
>TRBJ2-1|TRBV20-1
CSAGSKAGVYNEQFF
>TRBJ2-3|TRBV29-1
CSLLQGSLPDTQYF
>TRBJ2-7|TRBV5-1
CASSLEYREQYF
>TRBJ2-1|TRBV7-8
CASSLGRDSISYNEQFF
>TRBJ2-3|TRBV12-3/TRBV12-4
CASRSEDTQYF
>TRBJ2-1|TRBV7-6
CASSSEAGGNEQFF
>TRBJ2-7|TRBV12-3/TRBV12-4
CASNYGGTYEQYF
>TRBJ2-1|TRBV7-2
CASSLDRGVYNEQFF
>TRBJ2-3|TRBV12-3/TRBV12-4
CASGPDTQYF
>TRBJ2-1|TRBV12-3/TRBV12-4
CASSFPQVGKTYNEQFF
>TRBJ1-1|TRBV20-1
CSARLGGGNTEAFF
>TRBJ2-5|TRBV4-1
CASSQVGEKPQETQYF
>TRBJ2-5|TRBV7-9
CASSSPLQGFKRETQYF
>TRBJ2-5|TRBV7-8
CASSTYYRGQNQGTQYF
>TRBJ1-2|TRBV6-1
CASSRTGAKSQVRGYTF
>TRBJ2-3|TRBV6-2/TRBV6-3
CASRSPGQGTDTQYF